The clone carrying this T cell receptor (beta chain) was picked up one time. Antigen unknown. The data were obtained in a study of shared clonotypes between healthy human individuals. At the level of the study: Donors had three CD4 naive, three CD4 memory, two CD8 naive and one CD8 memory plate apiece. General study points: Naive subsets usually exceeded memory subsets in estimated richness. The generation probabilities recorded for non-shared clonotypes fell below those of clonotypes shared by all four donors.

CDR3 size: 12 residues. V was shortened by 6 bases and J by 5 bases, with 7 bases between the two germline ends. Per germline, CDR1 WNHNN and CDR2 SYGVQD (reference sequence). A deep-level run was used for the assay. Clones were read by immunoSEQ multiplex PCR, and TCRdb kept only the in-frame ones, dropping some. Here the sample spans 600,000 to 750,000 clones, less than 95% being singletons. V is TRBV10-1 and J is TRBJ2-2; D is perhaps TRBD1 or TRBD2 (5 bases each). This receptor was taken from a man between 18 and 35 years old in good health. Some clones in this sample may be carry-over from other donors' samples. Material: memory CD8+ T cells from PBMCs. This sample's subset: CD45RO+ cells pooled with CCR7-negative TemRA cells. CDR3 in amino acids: CASRGETGELFF. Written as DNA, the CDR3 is TGCGCCAGCAGGGGGGAAACCGGGGAGCTGTTTTTT.